These 20 T cell receptor beta chains came from one sample sequenced in a study of patients and donors after allogeneic stem cell transplantation. TCRdb reprocessed the RT-PCR reads via MiXCR and lists one record per CDR3 protein. The top ten hold roughly 6% of the sample, which has roughly 960,000 distinct CDR3 sequences, more than 15% seen once. The specimen sequenced was blood, either unsorted or a sorted T cell fraction (not recorded which). Receptors were obtained from a human donor who was either an allogeneic HSCT recipient or a stem cell or donor lymphocyte infusion donor (not recorded which). It is not recorded whose cells these are; they may come from a transplant donor.

This clonotype was counted many times. The chain links TRBV12-3 or TRBV12-4 to TRBJ1-3; 7 bases match TRBD1. After removal of 8 bases from V and 2 bases from J, the junction contained 9 bases not matched to a gene. This CDR3 is 15 amino acids long. CDR3 residues: CASHRGGRAGNTIYF. CDR3 sequence (DNA): TGTGCCAGCCACAGGGGAGGTAGAGCTGGAAACACCATATATTTT.

A remark on this clonotype: One base away lies a much larger clone, so this may be a sequencing read error. This rearrangement joins TRBV5-1 to TRBJ1-6, with TRBD1 as a possible D gene (6 bases). Germline assignment: CDR1 SGHRS and CDR2 YFSETQ. The CDR3 loop spans 13 amino acids. CDR3 in amino acids: CTSRTAVGSPLHF. CDR3 sequence (DNA): TGCACCAGCAGGACAGCAGTAGGTTCACCCCTCCACTTT.

Only a few counts were recorded for this clonotype. This chain connects TRBV4-2 to TRBJ2-1, with D possibly matching TRBD2 (5 bases). Trimming removed 0 bases at V and 2 bases at J, with 14 bases between. The CDR3 has 17 residues. Germline CDR1 and CDR2: LGHNA and YNFKEQ. Here the CDR3 reads CASSQDGGRGPYNEQFF. CDR3 DNA sequence: TGTGCCAGCAGCCAAGATGGCGGCAGAGGGCCCTACAATGAGCAGTTCTTC.

The rearrangement joins TRBV11-1 to TRBJ2-7, with TRBD2 matching over 10 bases. CDR3 length: 18 amino acids. V was pared by 1 base and J by 5 bases, with 14 bases of the junction left unmatched. Germline loops: CDR1 SGHAT, CDR2 FQDESV (reference sequence). This CDR3 reads CASSLVPGLAGDRDEQYF. In DNA, the CDR3 is TGTGCCAGCAGCTTAGTTCCGGGGCTAGCGGGAGATCGGGACGAGCAGTACTTC.

This clonotype was seen a few times. V and J are TRBV28 and TRBJ1-1; D gene unclear. The germline CDR1 and CDR2 sequences are MDHEN and SYDVKM. The CDR3 length is 15 residues. V was clipped by 5 bases and J by 0 bases, with 13 bases between them. CDR3 nucleotides: TGTGCCAGCAGTGCCTACCCTGGGGTGAACACTGAAGCTTTCTTT. Amino acid sequence: CASSAYPGVNTEAFF.

The chain employs TRBV24-1 and TRBJ2-5; the D is unclear. Germline V lookup: CDR1 KGHDR, CDR2 SFDVKD. The CDR3 sequence is 15 residues long. Trimming took 5 bases from V and 5 from J, leaving 17 bases between them. The chain's CDR3 is CATSGREAWRETQYF. CDR3 nucleotides: TGTGCCACCAGTGGCCGCGAAGCGTGGCGGGAGACCCAGTACTTC.

The genes are TRBV7-9 and TRBJ2-2; TRBD2 agrees at 7 bases. This CDR3 contains 16 residues. Germline CDR1 SEHNR, CDR2 FQNEAQ (reference sequence). Germline trimming cut 5 bases from V and 2 bases from J; bases unmatched to any gene: 8. The CDR3 protein is CASSIPVTSNTGELFF. DNA of the CDR3: TGTGCCAGCAGCATTCCGGTGACTAGCAACACCGGGGAGCTGTTTTTT.

This chain joins TRBV14 and TRBJ2-3; TRBD2 might be the D (7 bases). Germline values: CDR1 SGHDN, CDR2 FVKESK. CDR3 length equals 15 residues. The germline V and J ends were trimmed by 0 bases and 6 bases, with 13 bases remaining between them. DNA of the CDR3: TGTGCCAGCAGCCAAGACGGGGGGCCCTATGATACGCAGTATTTT. It translates to CASSQDGGPYDTQYF. Full variable domain (missing parts from reference TRBV14 and TRBJ2-3): EAGVTQFPSHSVIEKGQTVTLRCDPISGHDNLYWYRRVMGKEIKFLLHFVKESKQDESGMPNNRFLAERTGGTYSTLKVQPAELEDSGVYFCASSQDGGPYDTQYFGPGTRLTVL.

This clonotype has just a few counts. V usage is TRBV12-3 or TRBV12-4 and J usage is TRBJ1-5, with D maybe TRBD1 (5 bases). V lost 5 bases and J lost 6, with 14 bases in between. This CDR3 contains 14 residues. The CDR3 DNA reads as TGTGCCAGCAGTACCCGGGACGGTACTCAGCCCCAGCATTTT. As protein: CASSTRDGTQPQHF.

This clonotype was seen repeatedly, ten times or more. The chain has TRBV4-2 and TRBJ2-1, with D perhaps TRBD2 (5 bases). Germline V gene lookup returns CDR1 LGHNA and CDR2 YNFKEQ. CDR3 size: 14 residues. V dropped 1 base and J dropped 7 bases, with 11 bases sitting between them. CDR3: CASSQVAGMNEQFF. In nucleotides, the CDR3 is TGTGCCAGCAGCCAAGTTGCGGGCATGAATGAGCAGTTCTTC.

This clonotype has just a few counts. The chain carries TRBV27 and TRBJ2-7, with 9 nucleotides matching TRBD1. Trimming removed 8 bases from V and 4 bases from J; junction bases left unmatched: 12. CDR3 length: 15 residues. CDR1 is MNHEY and CDR2 is SMNVEV in the germline V gene (reference sequence). As DNA, the CDR3 is TGTGCCAGCCAATTTGGGACAGGGACAGGATACGAGCAGTACTTC. Its translation: CASQFGTGTGYEQYF.

This clonotype has a handful of counts. The chain uses TRBV10-3 and TRBJ2-7, with TRBD2 matching over 9 bases. Trimming at V came to 8 bases and at J to 7 bases, leaving 9 bases not matched to a gene. Germline CDR1 is ENHRY and CDR2 is SYGVKD. CDR3 length: 13 residues. The CDR3 DNA sequence: TGTGCCATCCCGGGACTAGCTTCCGGTGAGCAGTACTTC. It encodes CAIPGLASGEQYF.

This sequence joins TRBV20-1 and TRBJ1-2; D is unclear. The V and J ends lost 1 base and 8 bases respectively, with 11 bases between them. Germline V CDR1 and CDR2: DFQATT, SNEGSKA (reference sequence). The CDR3 length is 12 residues. CDR3 DNA: TGCAGTGCTAGAGTTCCGGAGGAAGGCTACACCTTC. This encodes CSARVPEEGYTF.

The V and J genes are TRBV5-1 and TRBJ2-7; TRBD2 matches 7 bases. The ends lost 2 bases at V and 7 bases at J; junction bases unmatched: 6. This CDR3 has 13 residues. The germline V gene encodes CDR1 SGHRS and CDR2 YFSETQ. CDR3 in amino acids: CASSFPGGREQYF. The CDR3 bases are TGCGCCAGCAGCTTCCCGGGGGGTAGGGAGCAGTACTTC.

This clonotype was detected only a few times. The chain combines TRBV25-1 with TRBJ2-3; D might be TRBD1 (6 bases). This CDR3 contains 14 residues. The ends were cut back, 3 bases at V and 4 bases at J, with 11 bases in the middle. Germline CDR1 MGHDK, CDR2 SYGVNS. The CDR3 DNA is TGTGCCAGCAGTGAGTGGCAGGGGCCAGATACGCAGTATTTT. Its protein is CASSEWQGPDTQYF.

The CDR3 nucleotides read TGTGCCTGGAACCTTGGGACAGGGGACTATGGCTACACCTTC. Encoded protein: CAWNLGTGDYGYTF. This sequence joins TRBV30 and TRBJ1-2, with TRBD1 matching over 10 bases. This CDR3 comprises 14 residues. V was clipped by 4 bases and J by 3 bases; unmatched bases: 5. In germline, CDR1 is GTSNPN, CDR2 SVGIG (reference sequence).

V is TRBV9 and J is TRBJ2-3; TRBD1 matches 9 bases. Germline CDR1 is SGDLS and CDR2 is YYNGEE. The CDR3 spans 13 residues. Germline trimming cut 2 bases from V and 14 bases from J; bases unmatched to any gene: 9. The CDR3: CASSVRGQGNMYF. CDR3 DNA sequence: TGTGCCAGCAGCGTGAGAGGACAGGGGAATATGTATTTT.

The V and J genes are TRBV9 and TRBJ2-1; 9 nucleotides line up with TRBD2. Losses at the gene ends were 1 base for V and 2 bases for J; bases not matched to a gene: 10. Germline CDR1 is SGDLS and CDR2 is YYNGEE. This CDR3 has 18 residues. The CDR3 is CASSVKKGTSLPYNEQFF. The DNA of the CDR3 is TGTGCCAGCAGCGTAAAGAAGGGGACTAGCCTTCCCTACAATGAGCAGTTCTTC.

This chain joins TRBV6-1 and TRBJ1-1; D is undetermined. CDR1 and CDR2 (germline): MNHNS, SASEGT. The CDR3 runs 13 residues. With 8 bases removed from V and 5 bases from J, the gap between germline ends came to 15 bases. DNA of the CDR3: TGTGCCAGCGATCGTGGTGAGCGGACTGAAGCTTTCTTT. The encoded protein is CASDRGERTEAFF.

This chain joins TRBV9 and TRBJ2-7, with D unclear. The V end lost 0 bases, the J end lost 2 bases, and 9 bases lay between the germline ends. Per germline, CDR1 SGDLS and CDR2 YYNGEE. The CDR3 contains 14 residues. The CDR3 nucleotides read TGTGCCAGCAGCGTAGCTGCGGATCCCTACGAGCAGTACTTC. Its translation is CASSVAADPYEQYF. Full variable domain (rest looked up from reference TRBV9 and TRBJ2-7): DSGVTQTPKHLITATGQRVTLRCSPRSGDLSVYWYQQSLDQGLQFLIQYYNGEERAKGNILERFSAQQFPDLHSELNLSSLELGDSALYFCASSVAADPYEQYFGPGTRLTVT.